This TCR beta chain was sequenced for a study of cytotoxic CD8 clonotypes in ibrutinib-treated CLL (dated by TCRdb to about 2021). With regard to the full study: The cohort had some eleven relapsed/refractory and more than 14 treatment-naive patients; some 17 were IGHV unmutated. Partial responses were observed in around 25 patients and complete responses in 2; after a median follow-up of 68 months, remission was maintained in 15 or so patients and progression was observed in roughly twelve. Response samples were obtained after a median of approximately 12 months of treatment, with a range of roughly 6 to 36 months. An average of roughly 250,000 productive templates and about 100,000 productive rearrangements was obtained per sample. Of the roughly 90 participants in the trial, 20 to 30 had longitudinal samples available. Cryopreserved peripheral blood mononuclear cells were obtained before treatment, at response, and at either sustained remission or disease progression. Patients were still on ibrutinib when every remission and progressive disease sample was collected. Beyond this particular receptor, the publication reports: Public clonotypes were rare and either contracted or stayed stable during treatment, and the rise in clonality at ibrutinib response reflected the expansion of private clonotypes. Lymph node repertoires were not examined, and the timing of sampling was not matched between patients in sustained remission and those whose disease progressed. At ibrutinib response clonality went up, during sustained remission it held steady, and at progression it dropped back toward baseline. Baseline clonality was found to be higher than that of age-matched healthy donors and was strongly correlated with circulating CD8+ T-cell counts.

Each clonotype received, on average, about 10x coverage in deep resolution sequencing performed on a MiSeq, where the target depth lay between 1 in 1 million and 1 in 200,000 T cells. TCR beta libraries were generated with the immunoSEQ hsTCRB Kit. In the paper's pipeline: Data were analyzed with ImmunoSEQ Data Assistant and ImmunoSEQ Analyzer, with V, D and J genes assigned per IMGT definitions. Clonality was computed as one minus normalized Shannon entropy of productive rearrangement frequencies, ranging from 0 to 1. Only overrepresented clonotypes making up at least 0.05% of each patient's repertoire were included in the public clonotype analysis. About a dozen age-matched healthy donor repertoires from immuneACCESS served as clonality controls. Held by TCRdb, this immuneACCESS table contains in-frame sequences only and omits some clones. Under half of the omission traces to an unresolved V gene where checked; the cause of the rest is unknown. V and J calls and clone size are given by that table; D and trimming were obtained from the DNA. In all, the sample holds around 140,000 clones, and around 81% of those were seen once. The top ten clones comprise 7.5% to 8% of the sample.

Approximately 2 micrograms of genomic DNA were extracted from cryopreserved PBMCs for TCR beta library preparation. Longitudinal blood samples from CLL patients receiving ibrutinib monotherapy were subjected to high-throughput TCR beta sequencing. The patients were enrolled in a single-center, open-label phase 2 trial of ibrutinib monotherapy. The V and J ends are trimmed by 2 bases and 0 bases, leaving 20 bases between them. The germline V gene (reference sequence) gives CDR1 as PRHDT and CDR2 as FYEKMQ. The CDR3 measures 19 amino acids from cysteine to phenylalanine. Only the CDR3 DNA stays, 57 bases, in frame from base 1. Comments on this clone: What this receptor recognizes is not known. The input lacks base qualities; no much larger clone sits a single base away.

The sequence came from a human donor with chronic lymphocytic leukemia. This material consisted of PBMCs, taken after 36 months of ibrutinib treatment. The chain is encoded by TRBV13 joined to TRBJ1-3, with the D gene too uncertain to name. The bases read TGTGCCAGCAGCTTATCATTCCCCCCCGAGCGGAGCTCTGGAAACACCATATATTTT. Translated, it reads CASSLSFPPERSSGNTIYF. The CDR3 plus the reference TRBV13 and TRBJ1-3 genes for the other parts give the full variable domain: AAGVIQSPRHLIKEKRETATLKCYPIPRHDTVYWYQQGPGQDPQFLISFYEKMQSDKGSIPDRFSAQQFSDYHSELNMSSLELGDSALYFCASSLSFPPERSSGNTIYFGEGSWLTVV.